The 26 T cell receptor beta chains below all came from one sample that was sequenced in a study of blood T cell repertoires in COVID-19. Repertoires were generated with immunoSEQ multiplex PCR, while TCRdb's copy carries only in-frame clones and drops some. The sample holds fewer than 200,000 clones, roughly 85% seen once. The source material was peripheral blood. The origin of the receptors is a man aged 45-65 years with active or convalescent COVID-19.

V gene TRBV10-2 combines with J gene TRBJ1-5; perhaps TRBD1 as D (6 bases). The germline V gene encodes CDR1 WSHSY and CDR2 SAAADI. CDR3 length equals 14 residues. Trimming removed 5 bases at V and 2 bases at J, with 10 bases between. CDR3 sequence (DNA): TGCGCCAGCAGTTTGGCAGGGGGCAATCAGCCCCAGCATTTT. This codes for CASSLAGGNQPQHF.

CDR3 protein: CASSPPGGQGYTF. CDR3 DNA sequence: TGTGCCAGCTCACCACCCGGGGGGCAAGGCTACACCTTC. The chain joins TRBV18 to TRBJ1-2, with TRBD1 as a possible D gene (6 bases). The CDR3 is made up of 13 amino acids. V was cut by 0 bases and J by 8 bases, with 10 bases left in between. CDR1 and CDR2 from the germline V gene are KGHSH and LQKENI.

The CDR3: CASSQQTALVQYF. The CDR3, as DNA: TGTGCCAGCAGCCAACAGACAGCCTTGGTCCAGTACTTC. This chain links TRBV3-1 (or the pseudogene TRBV3-2) with TRBJ2-5; tentative D call: TRBD1 (5 bases). The germline gives CDR1 LGHDT, CDR2 YNNKEL (reference sequence). Trimming shortened V by 2 bases and J by 10 bases, and 14 bases separated the two germline ends. The CDR3 extends over 13 amino acids.

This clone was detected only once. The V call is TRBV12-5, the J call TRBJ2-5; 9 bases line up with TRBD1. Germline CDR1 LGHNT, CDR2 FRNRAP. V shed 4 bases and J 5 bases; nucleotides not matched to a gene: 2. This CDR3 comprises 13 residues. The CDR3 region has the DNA TGTGCTAGTGGTTGGACAGGGGACGAGACCCAGTACTTC. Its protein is CASGWTGDETQYF.

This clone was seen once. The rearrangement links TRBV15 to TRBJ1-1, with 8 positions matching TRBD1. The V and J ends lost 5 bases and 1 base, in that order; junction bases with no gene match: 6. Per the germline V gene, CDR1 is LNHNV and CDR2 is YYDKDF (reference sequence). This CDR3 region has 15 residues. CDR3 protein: CATSGFGQGNTEAFF. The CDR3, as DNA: TGTGCCACCAGCGGCTTTGGACAGGGGAACACTGAAGCTTTCTTT.

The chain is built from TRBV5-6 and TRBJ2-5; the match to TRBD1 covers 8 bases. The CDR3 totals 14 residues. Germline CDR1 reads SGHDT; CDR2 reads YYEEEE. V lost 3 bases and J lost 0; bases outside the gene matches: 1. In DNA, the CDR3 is TGTGCCAGCAGCTCGACAGGGGACCAAGAGACCCAGTACTTC. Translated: CASSSTGDQETQYF.

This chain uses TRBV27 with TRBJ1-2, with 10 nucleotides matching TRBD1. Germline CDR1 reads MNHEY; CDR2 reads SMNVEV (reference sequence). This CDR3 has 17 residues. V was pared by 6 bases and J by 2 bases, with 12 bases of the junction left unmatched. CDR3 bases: TGTGCCAGCAGCCTGAAACCGGTGGGACAGGGGAACTATGGCTACACCTTC. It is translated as CASSLKPVGQGNYGYTF.

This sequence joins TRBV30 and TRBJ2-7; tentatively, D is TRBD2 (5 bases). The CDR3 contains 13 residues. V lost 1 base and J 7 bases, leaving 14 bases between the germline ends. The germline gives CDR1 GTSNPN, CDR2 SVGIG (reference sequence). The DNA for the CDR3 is TGTGCCTGGAGTGGCCGGGGAATTGGGGAGCAGTACTTC. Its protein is CAWSGRGIGEQYF.

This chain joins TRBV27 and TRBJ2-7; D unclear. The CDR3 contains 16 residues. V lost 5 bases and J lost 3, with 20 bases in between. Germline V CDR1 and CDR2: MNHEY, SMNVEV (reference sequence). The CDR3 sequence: CASSLKSVGSIYEQYF. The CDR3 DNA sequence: TGTGCCAGCAGTCTAAAGTCGGTCGGTTCAATCTACGAGCAGTACTTC.

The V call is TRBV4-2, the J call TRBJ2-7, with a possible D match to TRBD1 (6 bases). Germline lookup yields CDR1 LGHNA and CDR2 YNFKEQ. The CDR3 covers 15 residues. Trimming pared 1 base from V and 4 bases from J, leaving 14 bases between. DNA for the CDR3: TGTGCCAGCAGCCAAGCGGCAGGGGACATTTACGAGCAGTACTTC. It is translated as CASSQAAGDIYEQYF.

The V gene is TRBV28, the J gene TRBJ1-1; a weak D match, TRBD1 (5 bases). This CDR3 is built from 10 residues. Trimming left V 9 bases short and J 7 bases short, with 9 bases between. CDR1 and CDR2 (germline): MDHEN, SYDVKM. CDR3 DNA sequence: TGTGCCAGGACAGTAGGTGAAGCTTTCTTT. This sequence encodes CARTVGEAFF. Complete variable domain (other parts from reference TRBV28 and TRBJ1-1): DVKVTQSSRYLVKRTGEKVFLECVQDMDHENMFWYRQDPGLGLRLIYFSYDVKMKEKGDIPEGYSVSREKKERFSLILESASTNQTSMYLCARTVGEAFFGQGTRLTVV.

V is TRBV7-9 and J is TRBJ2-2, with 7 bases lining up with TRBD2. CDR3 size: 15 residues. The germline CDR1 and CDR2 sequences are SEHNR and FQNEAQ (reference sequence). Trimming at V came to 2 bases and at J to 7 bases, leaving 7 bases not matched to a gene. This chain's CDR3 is CASSLPSGPSGELFF. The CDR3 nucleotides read TGTGCCAGCAGCTTACCTAGCGGCCCCAGCGGGGAGCTGTTTTTT.

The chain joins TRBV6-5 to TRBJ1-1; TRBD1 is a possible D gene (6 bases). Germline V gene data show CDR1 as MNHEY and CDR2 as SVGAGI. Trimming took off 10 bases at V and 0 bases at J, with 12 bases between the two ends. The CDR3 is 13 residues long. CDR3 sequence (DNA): TGTGCCACCCACAGGGCCATGAACACTGAAGCTTTCTTT. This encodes CATHRAMNTEAFF.

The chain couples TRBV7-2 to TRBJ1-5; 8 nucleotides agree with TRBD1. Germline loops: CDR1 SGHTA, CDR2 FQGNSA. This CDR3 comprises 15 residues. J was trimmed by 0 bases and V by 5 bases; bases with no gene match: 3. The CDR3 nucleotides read TGTGCCAGCAGCCGGACAGGGTTTAGCAATCAGCCCCAGCATTTT. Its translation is CASSRTGFSNQPQHF.

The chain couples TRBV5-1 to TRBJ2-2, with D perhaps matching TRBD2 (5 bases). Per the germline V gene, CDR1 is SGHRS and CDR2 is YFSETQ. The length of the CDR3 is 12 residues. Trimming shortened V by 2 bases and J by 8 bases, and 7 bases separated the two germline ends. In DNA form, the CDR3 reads TGCGCCAGCAGCTTCGGGGAGGGGGAGCTGTTTTTT. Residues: CASSFGEGELFF.

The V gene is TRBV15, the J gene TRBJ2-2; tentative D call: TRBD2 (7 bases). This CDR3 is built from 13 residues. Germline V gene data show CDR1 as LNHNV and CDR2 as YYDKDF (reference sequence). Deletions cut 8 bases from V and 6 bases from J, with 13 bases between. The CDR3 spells CATGGGEPGELFF. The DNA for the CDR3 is TGTGCCACCGGGGGGGGCGAGCCCGGGGAGCTGTTTTTT.

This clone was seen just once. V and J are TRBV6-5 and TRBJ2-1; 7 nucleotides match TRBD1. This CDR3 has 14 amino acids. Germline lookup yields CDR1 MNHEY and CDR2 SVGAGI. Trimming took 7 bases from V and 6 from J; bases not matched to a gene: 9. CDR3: CASIPGQSGNEQFF. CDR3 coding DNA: TGTGCCAGCATCCCGGGACAGTCTGGCAATGAGCAGTTCTTC.

This CDR3 is CASSGRQGVDGYTF. The CDR3 DNA reads TGTGCCAGCTCAGGAAGACAGGGTGTGGATGGCTACACCTTC. The rearrangement uses TRBV18 and TRBJ1-2; the match to TRBD1 covers 7 bases. CDR3 size: 14 residues. CDR1 and CDR2 from the germline V gene are KGHSH and LQKENI. The V segment lost 5 bases and the J segment 6 bases; nucleotides outside the gene matches: 9.

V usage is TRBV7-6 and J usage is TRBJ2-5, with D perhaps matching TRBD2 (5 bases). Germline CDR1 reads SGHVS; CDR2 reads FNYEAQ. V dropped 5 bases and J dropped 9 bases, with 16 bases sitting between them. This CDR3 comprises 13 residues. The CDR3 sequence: CASSQDLENAQYF. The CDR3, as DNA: TGTGCCAGCAGCCAGGACTTAGAGAACGCCCAGTACTTC.

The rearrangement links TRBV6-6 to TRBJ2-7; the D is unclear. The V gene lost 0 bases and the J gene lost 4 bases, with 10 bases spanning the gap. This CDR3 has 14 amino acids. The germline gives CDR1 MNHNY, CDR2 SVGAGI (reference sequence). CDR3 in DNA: TGTGCCAGCAGTTACTCTTTTGGTACTTACGAGCAGTACTTC. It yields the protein CASSYSFGTYEQYF.

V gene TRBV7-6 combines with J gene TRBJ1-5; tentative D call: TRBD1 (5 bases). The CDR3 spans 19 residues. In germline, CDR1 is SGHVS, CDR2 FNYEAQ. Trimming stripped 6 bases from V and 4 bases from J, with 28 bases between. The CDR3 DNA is TGTGCCAGCAGTGCCGAACAACCCCCCCAGGGACTCCTGAATCAGCCCCAGCATTTT. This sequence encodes CASSAEQPPQGLLNQPQHF.

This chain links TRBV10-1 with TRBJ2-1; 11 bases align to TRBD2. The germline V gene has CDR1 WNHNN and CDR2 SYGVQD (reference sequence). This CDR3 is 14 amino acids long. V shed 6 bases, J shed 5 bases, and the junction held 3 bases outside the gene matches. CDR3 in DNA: TGCGCCAGCAGCGGGACTAGCGGAAACAATGAGCAGTTCTTC. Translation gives CASSGTSGNNEQFF.

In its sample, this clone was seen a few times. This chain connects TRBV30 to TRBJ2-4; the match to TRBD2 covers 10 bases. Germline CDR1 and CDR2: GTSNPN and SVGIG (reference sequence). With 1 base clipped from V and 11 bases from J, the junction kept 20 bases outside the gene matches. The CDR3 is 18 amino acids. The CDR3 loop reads CAWSDSGGGLRGSTVQYF. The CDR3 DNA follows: TGTGCCTGGAGTGACAGCGGGGGGGGCCTTCGAGGTTCAACCGTTCAGTACTTC.

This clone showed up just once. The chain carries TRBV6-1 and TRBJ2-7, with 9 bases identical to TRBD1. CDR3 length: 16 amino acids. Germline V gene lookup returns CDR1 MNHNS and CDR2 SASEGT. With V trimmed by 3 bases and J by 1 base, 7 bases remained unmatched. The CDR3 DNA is TGTGCCAGCAGTGACATTTCCGGGACAGGGTCCTACGAGCAGTACTTC. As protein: CASSDISGTGSYEQYF.

CDR3 loop: CAWSRSHEYEQYF. The CDR3 DNA reads as TGTGCCTGGAGTCGATCGCACGAGTACGAGCAGTACTTC. This sequence joins TRBV30 and TRBJ2-7, with D unclear. The CDR3 length is 13 residues. V lost 2 bases, J lost 4 bases, and 12 bases lay in between. Germline assignment: CDR1 GTSNPN and CDR2 SVGIG (reference sequence).

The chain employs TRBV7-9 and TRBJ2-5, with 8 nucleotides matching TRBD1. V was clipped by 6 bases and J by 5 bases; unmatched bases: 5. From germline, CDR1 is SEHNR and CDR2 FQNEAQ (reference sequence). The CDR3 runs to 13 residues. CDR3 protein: CASRTGGRETQYF. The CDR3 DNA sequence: TGTGCCAGCAGAACAGGGGGTCGGGAGACCCAGTACTTC.